The rows below give T cell receptor beta chains drawn from one sample of a study of graft-versus-host responses after intestinal transplantation. Their antigens remain unidentified. TCRdb keeps only in-frame clones here, not all; method: immunoSEQ multiplex PCR. Here the sample spans around 110,000 clones, approximately 90% being singletons. The specimen was unstimulated CD4+ T cells sorted from spleen or lymph node cells, collected before intestinal transplant. Every receptor here comes from a human donor who received an intestinal transplant. Both conserved end residues are part of each CDR3. Fields, in order: clone size, V gene, D gene, J gene, CDR3 protein, CDR3 DNA. A D gene is named only where the DNA matches it firmly. Clone size appears in some rows only: once, few, many, or a class for an expanded clone.

>once|TRBV6-6|NA|TRBJ1-1
CASRFDMNTEAFF
TGTGCCAGCAGGTTCGACATGAACACTGAAGCTTTCTTT
>NA|TRBV20-1|NA|TRBJ2-3
CSAKLADTQYF
TGCAGTGCTAAACTGGCAGATACGCAGTATTTT
>NA|TRBV4-1|NA|TRBJ1-2
CASSQGLNYGYTF
TGCGCCAGCAGCCAAGGACTAAACTATGGCTACACCTTC
>NA|TRBV5-1|TRBD2|TRBJ2-3
CASSLGAGGSTDTQYF
TGCGCCAGCAGCTTGGGAGCGGGGGGTAGCACAGATACGCAGTATTTT
>NA|TRBV29-1|NA|TRBJ1-1
CSVTRGGTEAFF
TGCAGCGTTACTCGCGGAGGCACTGAAGCTTTCTTT
>NA|TRBV19|NA|TRBJ1-3
CASISRGVGNTIYF
TGTGCCAGTATATCCAGGGGAGTTGGAAACACCATATATTTT
>NA|TRBV28|TRBD1|TRBJ1-5
CAGRDRGGNQPQHF
TGTGCCGGCAGGGACAGGGGAGGCAATCAGCCCCAGCATTTT
>NA|TRBV11-3|NA|TRBJ2-2
CASSLKPNTGELFF
TGTGCCAGCAGCTTAAAGCCCAACACCGGGGAGCTGTTTTTT
>NA|TRBV19|TRBD1|TRBJ2-7
CASSTRDRGASGEQYF
TGTGCCAGTAGTACCCGGGACAGGGGGGCCAGCGGCGAGCAGTACTTC
>NA|TRBV6-5|NA|TRBJ1-5
CASSPGGRSQPQHF
TGTGCCAGCAGTCCCGGGGGGCGGTCTCAGCCCCAGCATTTT
>NA|TRBV5-1|NA|TRBJ1-1
CASSRTALNTEAFF
TGCGCCAGCAGCCGGACAGCACTGAACACTGAAGCTTTCTTT
>NA|TRBV19|NA|TRBJ1-1
CASSKGQTNTEAFF
TGTGCCAGTAGTAAAGGACAGACAAACACTGAAGCTTTCTTT
>once|TRBV6-1|NA|TRBJ2-2
CASRPQGSTGELFF
TGTGCCAGCAGACCTCAGGGGAGCACCGGGGAGCTGTTTTTT
>NA|TRBV5-1|TRBD1|TRBJ2-1
CASSSAHTGAPYNEQFF
TGCGCCAGCAGCTCCGCGCACACAGGGGCCCCCTACAATGAGCAGTTCTTC
>NA|TRBV7-9|TRBD1|TRBJ1-4
CASSSDRLGEKLFF
TGTGCCAGCAGCTCGGACAGGTTAGGTGAAAAACTGTTTTTT
>NA|TRBV30|TRBD1|TRBJ2-5
CAGGQQETQYF
TGTGCCGGGGGACAGCAAGAGACCCAGTACTTC
>NA|TRBV2|NA|TRBJ2-5
CASSKTGLETQYF
TGTGCCAGCAGTAAAACAGGTTTGGAGACCCAGTACTTC
>NA|TRBV25-1|NA|TRBJ1-6
CASSRTDSYNSPLHF
TGTGCCAGCAGTCGGACTGACTCCTATAATTCACCCCTCCACTTT
>once|TRBV10-2|TRBD1|TRBJ2-7
CASSGRQTGFYEQYF
TGCGCCAGCAGTGGCCGTCAGACAGGGTTCTACGAGCAGTACTTC
>NA|TRBV5-1|NA|TRBJ2-5
CASSFTHPGWETQYF
TGCGCCAGCAGCTTTACCCACCCCGGTTGGGAGACCCAGTACTTC
>NA|TRBV28|TRBD1|TRBJ1-2
CASSLLSFRDRGLEGYTF
TGTGCCAGCAGTTTGCTTTCCTTTCGGGACAGGGGTTTAGAAGGCTACACCTTC
>NA|TRBV10-3|NA|TRBJ2-5
CAISAGVAGEETQYF
TGTGCCATCAGTGCGGGGGTGGCTGGAGAAGAGACCCAGTACTTC
>few|TRBV5-6|NA|TRBJ1-5
CASSLVGGQPQHF
TGTGCCAGCAGCTTGGTAGGGGGTCAGCCCCAGCATTTT
>NA|TRBV28|NA|TRBJ2-6
CATETYSGANVLTF
TGTGCCACCGAGACATACTCTGGGGCCAACGTCCTGACTTTC
>NA|TRBV2|TRBD2|TRBJ2-5
CASSSGAHDQYF
TGTGCCAGCAGTAGCGGGGCCCATGACCAGTACTTC
>NA|TRBV19|NA|TRBJ2-7
CASSPSRGADYEQYF
TGTGCCAGTAGTCCCTCTAGGGGCGCCGACTACGAGCAGTACTTC
>NA|TRBV5-6|NA|TRBJ2-3
CASSRSGAFTDTQYF
TGTGCCAGCAGTCGTTCAGGGGCTTTCACAGATACGCAGTATTTT
>NA|TRBV9|TRBD1|TRBJ2-2
CASSVGIGAQGGTGELFF
TGTGCCAGCAGCGTTGGTATTGGGGCACAGGGGGGTACCGGGGAGCTGTTTTTT
>few|TRBV6-5|NA|TRBJ1-2
CASSNGVGYTF
TGTGCCAGCAGCAACGGGGTAGGCTACACCTTC
>NA|TRBV30|TRBD2|TRBJ2-1
CAWSRDYLGQFF
TGTGCCTGGAGTAGGGACTACCTCGGGCAGTTCTTC
>NA|TRBV6-6|NA|TRBJ1-5
CASRLTGQPQHF
TGTGCCAGCAGACTGACTGGGCAGCCCCAGCATTTT
>NA|TRBV27|NA|TRBJ2-5
CASSLHSPTGNQETQYF
TGTGCCAGCAGTCTCCACAGCCCGACAGGAAACCAAGAGACCCAGTACTTC
>NA|TRBV6-6|TRBD1|TRBJ1-4
CASSRQGGEEKLFF
TGTGCCAGCAGTCGACAGGGGGGGGAGGAAAAACTGTTTTTT
>NA|TRBV5-1|NA|TRBJ1-1
CASSFRTAGITEAFF
TGCGCCAGCAGCTTCCGCACCGCAGGGATTACTGAAGCTTTCTTT
>NA|TRBV2|TRBD1|TRBJ2-5
CASRSGQVETQYF
TGTGCCAGCAGGTCGGGACAGGTGGAGACCCAGTACTTC
>once|TRBV7-8|TRBD2|TRBJ2-5
CASSLDGTRQETQYF
TGTGCCAGCAGCTTAGATGGGACTAGGCAAGAGACCCAGTACTTC
>NA|TRBV19|NA|TRBJ2-7
CASSIVGGEQYF
TGTGCCAGTAGTATAGTAGGGGGCGAGCAGTACTTC
>NA|TRBV5-5|TRBD2|TRBJ2-5
CASSLASSGVGETQYF
TGTGCCAGCAGCTTGGCGTCTAGCGGGGTGGGGGAGACCCAGTACTTC
>NA|TRBV7-3|NA|TRBJ2-3
CASSLAGGTDTQYF
TGTGCCAGCAGCTTAGCAGGTGGCACAGATACGCAGTATTTT
>NA|TRBV9|NA|TRBJ2-3
CASSLLTDTQYF
TGTGCCAGCAGCCTCCTCACAGATACGCAGTATTTT
>NA|TRBV30|TRBD2|TRBJ2-7
CAWSAGWPSGGESEQYF
TGTGCCTGGAGTGCGGGGTGGCCTAGCGGGGGGGAGAGCGAGCAGTACTTC
>NA|TRBV5-1|TRBD2|TRBJ2-3
CASSSRRTSPTDTQYF
TGCGCCAGCAGCTCTCGACGGACTAGCCCCACAGATACGCAGTATTTT
>NA|TRBV4-3|NA|TRBJ2-2
CASSHRRPIPPGELFF
TGCGCCAGCAGCCACCGGAGACCAATCCCCCCCGGGGAGCTGTTTTTT
>NA|TRBV2|TRBD1|TRBJ1-5
CASRGTGSNQPQHF
TGTGCCAGCAGAGGGACAGGGAGCAATCAGCCCCAGCATTTT
>once|TRBV28|NA|TRBJ1-4
CASSLTGEKLFF
TGTGCCAGCAGTTTGACAGGCGAAAAACTGTTTTTT
>NA|TRBV30|NA|TRBJ1-5
CAWTADRNQPQHF
TGTGCCTGGACCGCGGACAGAAATCAGCCCCAGCATTTT
>NA|TRBV19|TRBD1|TRBJ2-2
CASSIARGQGRTGELFF
TGTGCCAGTAGTATAGCGAGGGGACAGGGCCGGACCGGGGAGCTGTTTTTT
>NA|TRBV29-1|TRBD1|TRBJ2-5
CSVIQGAAETQYF
TGCAGCGTTATCCAGGGGGCTGCGGAGACCCAGTACTTC
>NA|TRBV19|TRBD1|TRBJ1-6
CASSQHRDRANSPLHF
TGTGCCAGTAGTCAACACCGGGACAGGGCTAATTCACCCCTCCACTTT
>NA|TRBV7-2|NA|TRBJ2-3
CASTLEGWGLSSDTQYF
TGTGCCAGCACCCTAGAGGGTTGGGGACTTAGCTCAGATACGCAGTATTTT
>NA|TRBV5-1|TRBD2|TRBJ2-3
CASSYLAGEIDTQYF
TGCGCCAGCAGCTATCTAGCGGGAGAAATAGATACGCAGTATTTT
>NA|TRBV7-2|TRBD1|TRBJ1-6
CASSLRPGQWSYNSPLHF
TGTGCCAGCAGCTTGAGGCCGGGACAGTGGTCCTATAATTCACCCCTCCACTTT
>NA|TRBV2|NA|TRBJ2-2
CASSARESGELFF
TGTGCCAGCAGTGCGAGGGAATCCGGGGAGCTGTTTTTT